Listed below are T cell receptor beta chains from one sample, sequenced in a study of T cells in Graves' hyperthyroidism and ophthalmopathy. TCRdb recomputed calls from the multiplex PCR reads with MiXCR, one row per CDR3 protein. The sample gives approximately 690,000 distinct CDR3 sequences, roughly 20% of which show up once; about 35% is in the top ten. The specimen was blood. The receptors here all came from a man aged 25-45 years with Graves' ophthalmopathy. Each CDR3 is given with its conserved first and last residue. Each record gives: clone size, J gene, V gene, D gene, CDR3 DNA, CDR3 protein. D genes are given only for firm matches. Rows give clone size only sometimes, using once, few, many, or a class for an expanded clone.

clone size: .; J gene: TRBJ2-5; V gene: TRBV28; D gene: .; CDR3 DNA: TGTGCCAGCAGTTTGAACAGCCCGGGGACCCAGTACTTC; CDR3 protein: CASSLNSPGTQYF
clone size: few; J gene: TRBJ2-1; V gene: TRBV5-5; D gene: .; CDR3 DNA: TGTGCCAGCAGCTTGTATGCGGGAAGGGGAAATGAGCAGTTCTTC; CDR3 protein: CASSLYAGRGNEQFF
clone size: many; J gene: TRBJ2-7; V gene: TRBV28; D gene: TRBD1; CDR3 DNA: TGTGCCAGCAGTTTAAAGGGGGCTGCGTACGAGCAGTACTTC; CDR3 protein: CASSLKGAAYEQYF
clone size: few; J gene: TRBJ1-3; V gene: TRBV7-3; D gene: TRBD1; CDR3 DNA: TGTGCCAGCAGCTTGGCGTGGGACAGAGGAAACACCATATATTTT; CDR3 protein: CASSLAWDRGNTIYF
clone size: few; J gene: TRBJ1-2; V gene: TRBV18; D gene: .; CDR3 DNA: TGTGCCAGCTCACCACCTTCAGGGAGGAAAGGATATGGCTACACCTTC; CDR3 protein: CASSPPSGRKGYGYTF
clone size: .; J gene: TRBJ1-5; V gene: TRBV2; D gene: TRBD1; CDR3 DNA: TGTGCCAGCAGTGAACTCCGGGACAGATACGATCAGCCCCAGCATTTT; CDR3 protein: CASSELRDRYDQPQHF
clone size: many; J gene: TRBJ2-1; V gene: TRBV5-1; D gene: TRBD2; CDR3 DNA: TGCGCCAGCAGCATAGGACTAGCGGGAGGGCCTATATTAAATGAGCAGTTCTTC; CDR3 protein: CASSIGLAGGPILNEQFF
clone size: .; J gene: TRBJ1-2; V gene: TRBV28; D gene: .; CDR3 DNA: TGTGCCAGCAGTCCACAAGGCGGGTCTACCACCTATGGCTACACCTTC; CDR3 protein: CASSPQGGSTTYGYTF
clone size: .; J gene: TRBJ1-4; V gene: TRBV18; D gene: .; CDR3 DNA: TGTGCCAGCTCACCACGTTCTGGAGAATATGAAAAACTGTTTTTT; CDR3 protein: CASSPRSGEYEKLFF
clone size: few; J gene: TRBJ2-5; V gene: TRBV5-1; D gene: TRBD2; CDR3 DNA: TGCGCCAGCAGCCGAGATAGGACTAGCGGAGGGGAGACCCAGTACTTC; CDR3 protein: CASSRDRTSGGETQYF
clone size: .; J gene: TRBJ2-5; V gene: TRBV20-1; D gene: TRBD2; CDR3 DNA: TGCAGTGCTAGCGGGAGGGCCAGGGAGACCCAGTACTTC; CDR3 protein: CSASGRARETQYF
clone size: few; J gene: TRBJ2-5; V gene: TRBV7-2; D gene: .; CDR3 DNA: TGTGCCAGCACCCCTAAAGCCCAAGAGACCCAGTACTTC; CDR3 protein: CASTPKAQETQYF
clone size: few; J gene: TRBJ1-2; V gene: TRBV6-1; D gene: .; CDR3 DNA: TGTGCCAGCCGCGACAGCCGCGGGACTGGCTACACCTTC; CDR3 protein: CASRDSRGTGYTF
clone size: many; J gene: TRBJ2-7; V gene: TRBV20-1; D gene: .; CDR3 DNA: TGCAGTGCTAGAGATCATAACAGGGAACCCTCCTACGAGCAGTACTTC; CDR3 protein: CSARDHNREPSYEQYF
clone size: many; J gene: TRBJ2-7; V gene: TRBV7-8; D gene: .; CDR3 DNA: TGTGCCAGCAGCGGAACGAGGGGATCCTACGAGCAGTACTTC; CDR3 protein: CASSGTRGSYEQYF
clone size: many; J gene: TRBJ1-1; V gene: TRBV19; D gene: .; CDR3 DNA: TGTGCCAGTATAGGGGTACGGAAGAACACTGAAGCTTTCTTT; CDR3 protein: CASIGVRKNTEAFF
clone size: few; J gene: TRBJ2-5; V gene: TRBV20-1; D gene: .; CDR3 DNA: TGCAGTGCTCATCCCGGTGGTAGCAGGAATGGGGAGACCCAGTACTTC; CDR3 protein: CSAHPGGSRNGETQYF
clone size: .; J gene: TRBJ2-6; V gene: TRBV27; D gene: .; CDR3 DNA: TGTGCCAGCAGTCGCCTAATAGGGGGGGCCTCTGGGGCCAACGTCCTGACTTTC; CDR3 protein: CASSRLIGGASGANVLTF
clone size: few; J gene: TRBJ1-2; V gene: TRBV24-1; D gene: .; CDR3 DNA: TGTGCCACCAGTGACCCCTCGAAGGATGGCTACACCTTC; CDR3 protein: CATSDPSKDGYTF
clone size: .; J gene: TRBJ1-1; V gene: TRBV12-3/TRBV12-4; D gene: .; CDR3 DNA: TGTGCCAGCAGTTTAGCGCTGATAAGCTTGAGAGACAGTGGGCACACTGAAGCTTTCTTT; CDR3 protein: CASSLALISLRDSGHTEAFF
clone size: .; J gene: TRBJ1-3; V gene: TRBV12-3/TRBV12-4; D gene: TRBD1; CDR3 DNA: TGTGCCAGCAGTCCTTTTGGGACAGCATCTGGAAACACCATATATTTT; CDR3 protein: CASSPFGTASGNTIYF
clone size: many; J gene: TRBJ1-1; V gene: TRBV2; D gene: .; CDR3 DNA: TGTGCCAGCAGTGAAAAGGACGGAACGAACACTGAAGCTTTCTTT; CDR3 protein: CASSEKDGTNTEAFF
clone size: few; J gene: TRBJ2-2; V gene: TRBV6-2/TRBV6-3; D gene: .; CDR3 DNA: TGTGCCAGCAGTTACTCGAAGTACGAGTGGGACTCACGAACACGGGGGGAGCTGTTTTTT; CDR3 protein: CASSYSKYEWDSRTRGELFF
clone size: many; J gene: TRBJ2-1; V gene: TRBV30; D gene: .; CDR3 DNA: TGTGCCTGGAGTCCAGGGGGGTGGGAGCAGTTCTTC; CDR3 protein: CAWSPGGWEQFF
clone size: few; J gene: TRBJ2-2; V gene: TRBV11-2; D gene: TRBD1; CDR3 DNA: TGTGCCAGCAGCTTGGGGACAGGGTTCGCCGGGGAGCTGTTTTTT; CDR3 protein: CASSLGTGFAGELFF
clone size: .; J gene: TRBJ2-3; V gene: TRBV29-1; D gene: TRBD1; CDR3 DNA: TGCAGCGTTGAAGATCTGTGGGACAGGGAATGGGGAGATACGCAGTATTTT; CDR3 protein: CSVEDLWDREWGDTQYF
clone size: many; J gene: TRBJ2-7; V gene: TRBV3-1; D gene: TRBD2; CDR3 DNA: TGTGCCAGCAGCTATTCTAGCGGGAGGACCTACGAGCAGTACTTC; CDR3 protein: CASSYSSGRTYEQYF
clone size: .; J gene: TRBJ2-5; V gene: TRBV20-1; D gene: .; CDR3 DNA: TGCAGTGCTAGGGCCGCTAGCCCAAAAGAGACCCAGTACTTC; CDR3 protein: CSARAASPKETQYF
clone size: many; J gene: TRBJ2-7; V gene: TRBV30; D gene: TRBD1; CDR3 DNA: TGTGCCTGCCAAATTCAGGGGGAAAAGCAGGACGAGCAGTACTTC; CDR3 protein: CACQIQGEKQDEQYF
clone size: few; J gene: TRBJ2-7; V gene: TRBV13; D gene: .; CDR3 DNA: TGTGCCAGCAGCCAGCCAGGGGGAGGGAGGGGCTCCGAGCAGTACTTC; CDR3 protein: CASSQPGGGRGSEQYF
clone size: .; J gene: TRBJ2-3; V gene: TRBV12-3/TRBV12-4; D gene: TRBD1; CDR3 DNA: TGTGCCAGCAGCGATACGCCAGGGGGTCCCCCCACAGATACGCAGTATTTT; CDR3 protein: CASSDTPGGPPTDTQYF
clone size: .; J gene: TRBJ2-5; V gene: TRBV7-6; D gene: .; CDR3 DNA: TGTGCCAGCAGCTCCCTTTTTCTGGAGACCCAGTACTTC; CDR3 protein: CASSSLFLETQYF
clone size: .; J gene: TRBJ2-7; V gene: TRBV10-3; D gene: TRBD2; CDR3 DNA: TGTGCCATCAGTTCGACGGGGCGGGAGGGGAGCTCCTACGAGCAGTACTTC; CDR3 protein: CAISSTGREGSSYEQYF
clone size: many; J gene: TRBJ2-5; V gene: TRBV11-2; D gene: TRBD1; CDR3 DNA: TGTGCCAGCAGCTCGTGGGGACAGGGGATGAGGGAGACCCAGTACTTC; CDR3 protein: CASSSWGQGMRETQYF
clone size: .; J gene: TRBJ1-1; V gene: TRBV20-1; D gene: .; CDR3 DNA: TGCAGTGCTAGAAGGGAAAGAGATTTCTTT; CDR3 protein: CSARRERDFF
clone size: many; J gene: TRBJ2-5; V gene: TRBV11-2; D gene: .; CDR3 DNA: TGTGCCAGCAGCTTAGTTCCGAGTTGGTGGGCTAGAAGAGAGACCCAGTACTTC; CDR3 protein: CASSLVPSWWARRETQYF
clone size: .; J gene: TRBJ2-2; V gene: TRBV24-1; D gene: .; CDR3 DNA: TGTGCCACCAGTGGCCAGGGGAGGACCGGGGAGCTGTTTTTT; CDR3 protein: CATSGQGRTGELFF
clone size: .; J gene: TRBJ2-7; V gene: TRBV6-9; D gene: .; CDR3 DNA: TGTGCCAGCAGTTACCGGTACCAGACCTACGAGCAGTACTTC; CDR3 protein: CASSYRYQTYEQYF
clone size: .; J gene: TRBJ1-5; V gene: TRBV19; D gene: .; CDR3 DNA: TGTGCCAGTAGTACCGGGACTTTTTATCAGCCCCAGCATTTT; CDR3 protein: CASSTGTFYQPQHF
clone size: many; J gene: TRBJ2-7; V gene: TRBV28; D gene: .; CDR3 DNA: TGTGCCAGCAGTCCCGCGGGCCCCTCCGCCTACGAGCAGTACTTC; CDR3 protein: CASSPAGPSAYEQYF
clone size: few; J gene: TRBJ2-7; V gene: TRBV28; D gene: TRBD2; CDR3 DNA: TGTGCCAGCAGCTTAGTCGGGAGGGCATACGAGCAGTACTTC; CDR3 protein: CASSLVGRAYEQYF
clone size: many; J gene: TRBJ2-7; V gene: TRBV7-2; D gene: .; CDR3 DNA: TGTGCCAGCAATTACGGGACTCGGCGTTCGGAGCAGTACTTC; CDR3 protein: CASNYGTRRSEQYF
clone size: once; J gene: TRBJ2-7; V gene: TRBV3-1; D gene: .; CDR3 DNA: TGTGCCAGCAGCCAAGTGGGTGGTTATACCCTCTCCTACGAGCAGTACTTC; CDR3 protein: CASSQVGGYTLSYEQYF